This T cell receptor (beta chain) was captured by sequencing in a study of shared clonotypes between healthy human individuals. V dropped 6 bases and J dropped 7 bases, with 21 bases sitting between them. CDR1 is ENHRY, CDR2 SYGVKD, per germline. The CDR3 contains 15 residues. Method: immunoSEQ multiplex PCR; TCRdb's copy keeps in-frame clones and lacks some. The table shows hundreds of thousands of clones, with approximately 79% occurring only once. The origin of this receptor is a woman aged 30 to 39 in good health. Sequenced input: memory CD4+ T cells sorted from blood. The sample's subset: CD45RA-negative fraction. The V and J genes are TRBV10-3 and TRBJ1-1; D unresolved. CDR3 nucleotides: TGTGCCATCAGGGCAGGAGACAACCCCTTGGGTGAAGCTTTCTTT. Encoded protein: CAIRAGDNPLGEAFF.